The 19 T cell receptor beta chains listed next were all sequenced from one sample in a study of T cell clonality in common variable immunodeficiency. These receptors' targets are unknown. Some clones are missing from TCRdb's copy, which holds only in-frame ones; the method was immunoSEQ multiplex PCR. Recorded here are about 33,000 clones, none singletons. Study results and caveats: Fewer deletions and N-nucleotide insertions were reportedly seen in common variable immunodeficiency TCR beta sequences.

Sequencing was done on a sample of peripheral blood mononuclear cells. The receptor set was obtained from a human donor with common variable immunodeficiency.

In the case of this clone: With the read ending 3 residues before the CDR3 end, the germline J gene is used to fill in that end. The genes are TRBV20-1 and TRBJ2-5; 9 positions match TRBD2. CDR3 length equals 14 residues. With 2 bases clipped from V and 2 bases from J, the junction kept 3 bases outside the gene matches. The germline V gene has CDR1 DFQATT and CDR2 SNEGSKA (reference sequence). The CDR3 here is CSARKTSGQETQYF. The CDR3 bases that were read are TGCAGTGCTAGAAAGACTAGCGGACAAGAGACC.

This clone was found many times. The read ends 3 residues before the CDR3 terminus; that terminus is restored from the germline J gene. The rearrangement links TRBV6-1 to TRBJ1-1; D is unresolved. The germline gives CDR1 MNHNS, CDR2 SASEGT. The length of the CDR3 is 12 residues. V was clipped by 6 bases and J by 6 bases, with 11 bases between them. This CDR3 is CASRENSPEAFF. The covered CDR3 bases are TGTGCCAGCAGAGAAAACAGTCCTGAA.

This clone was picked up many times. Read sequence stops 3 residues before the CDR3 end, and the germline J gene provides the missing end. The rearrangement uses TRBV7-3 and TRBJ2-5, with 14 bases fitting TRBD2. Germline V gene sequence: CDR1 SGHTA, CDR2 FQGTGA. Trimming cost V 4 bases and J 7 bases; bases outside gene matches: 2. This CDR3 comprises 14 residues. The CDR3: CASSSGLAGGTQYF. The sequenced part of the CDR3 DNA is TGTGCCAGCAGCTCTGGACTAGCGGGGGGGACC. The whole variable domain, filled in from reference TRBV7-3 and TRBJ2-5, reads GAGVSQTPSNKVTEKGKYVELRCDPISGHTALYWYRQSLGQGPEFLIYFQGTGAADDSGLPNDRFFAVRPEGSVSTLKIQRTERGDSAVYLCASSSGLAGGTQYFGPGTRLLVL.

This clone was observed a handful of times. Read coverage stops 3 residues before the CDR3 terminus; the germline J gene supplies the remainder. The chain is built from TRBV30 and TRBJ1-4; D is undetermined. There are 13 residues in the CDR3. Germline V gene sequence: CDR1 GTSNPN, CDR2 SVGIG (reference sequence). The sequenced CDR3 bases are TGTGCCTGGAAAGTCCAGGCCGCGGGGAAA. Amino acid sequence: CAWKVQAAGK. The full CDR3 reads CAWKVQAAGKLFF.

This clone was detected a few times. Coverage ceases 3 residues before the CDR3 finishes, and the germline J gene fills in the end. The J gene is TRBJ2-7, the V gene TRBV6-1; TRBD1 agrees at 9 bases. In germline, CDR1 is MNHNS, CDR2 SASEGT. V was pared by 4 bases and J by 5 bases, with 9 bases of the junction left unmatched. The length of the CDR3 is 15 residues. This chain's CDR3 is CASSVMDRGAHEQYF. The DNA read from the CDR3 is TGTGCCAGCAGTGTAATGGACAGGGGAGCCCACGAG.

Details on this clone: The read gets to within 3 residues of the CDR3 end, and the germline J gene fills in the rest. V gene TRBV30 combines with J gene TRBJ2-1; D gene uncertain. The germline V gene encodes CDR1 GTSNPN and CDR2 SVGIG (reference sequence). CDR3 size: 12 residues. V was trimmed by 2 bases and J by 6 bases, leaving 8 bases between them. The CDR3 is CAWSRVVNEQFF. The CDR3 DNA, read in part, is TGTGCCTGGAGTCGAGTAGTCAATGAG.

The CDR3 protein is CASSAGGSSYNEQFF. CDR3 DNA, as far as it was read: TGTGCCAGCAGTGCGGGGGGCTCCTCCTACAATGAG. The chain uses TRBV2 and TRBJ2-1; D possibly corresponds to TRBD2 (7 bases). The read ends 3 residues early relative to the CDR3; the germline J gene fills the gap. There are 15 residues in the CDR3. Trimming removed 4 bases at V and 0 bases at J, with 10 bases between. CDR1 and CDR2 from the germline V gene are SNHLY and FYNNEI.

This clone has only a few counts. The CDR3 goes on 3 residues after the read ends, and that part is filled in from the germline J gene. V is TRBV30 and J is TRBJ1-2; D is unclear. Trimming shortened V by 8 bases and J by 1 base, and 20 bases separated the two germline ends. This CDR3 comprises 15 residues. The V gene's germline CDR1 is GTSNPN and CDR2 SVGIG (reference sequence). The CDR3 protein is CALISVGTINYGYTF. Incomplete CDR3 DNA: TGTGCCCTCATATCCGTGGGCACCATTAACTATGGC.

For this clone: The read terminates 3 residues before the CDR3 end, so the remaining end is supplied by the germline J gene. The genes are TRBV18 and TRBJ2-1; the D gene is possibly TRBD1 (6 bases). This CDR3 is built from 15 residues. Germline V gene sequence: CDR1 KGHSH, CDR2 LQKENI. V dropped 4 bases and J dropped 5 bases, with 15 bases sitting between them. CDR3 region: CASSLPPGTNNEQFF. CDR3 DNA (partial): TGTGCCAGCTCACTACCGCCCGGGACAAACAATGAG.

The table lists this clone with many counts. The read comes to an end 3 residues before the CDR3 does, leaving the germline J gene to fill in the end. V gene TRBV5-1 combines with J gene TRBJ2-3; TRBD2 matches 9 bases. The CDR3 has 16 amino acids. V was clipped by 7 bases and J by 0 bases; unmatched bases: 9. CDR1 and CDR2 from the germline V gene are SGHRS and YFSETQ. The DNA read from the CDR3 is TGCGCCAGCTTAGCGGGGGATGGGATTAGCACAGATACG. It is translated as CASLAGDGISTDT. The full CDR3 sequence reads CASLAGDGISTDTQYF.

Ten or more counts support this clone. The observed sequence ends 3 residues before the CDR3 terminus, with the missing tail filled in from the germline J gene. V usage is TRBV5-5 and J usage is TRBJ1-1; D might be TRBD1 (5 bases). CDR3 length: 15 amino acids. V was cut by 4 bases and J by 1 base, with 14 bases left in between. Germline V lookup: CDR1 SGHKS, CDR2 YYEKEE (reference sequence). The CDR3 reads CASSGGGTANTEAFF. The DNA read from the CDR3 is TGTGCCAGCAGCGGGGGGGGGACGGCGAACACTGAA.

Remarks on this clone: With the read ending 3 residues before the CDR3 end, the germline J gene is used to fill in that end. V is TRBV30 and J is TRBJ1-5, with D perhaps matching TRBD1 (5 bases). CDR1 and CDR2 from the germline V gene are GTSNPN and SVGIG (reference sequence). V lost 0 bases and J lost 2, with 20 bases in between. The CDR3 loop spans 18 amino acids. The CDR3 loop reads CAWSVPSSAGGGNQPQHF. CDR3 DNA, as far as it was read: TGTGCCTGGAGTGTACCTTCCTCGGCCGGGGGTGGCAATCAGCCC.

This clone was counted only a few times. The sequenced fragment ends 3 residues before the CDR3 boundary, so the rest is inferred from the germline J gene. The chain couples TRBV7-6 to TRBJ2-3; 8 nucleotides line up with TRBD2. The CDR3 runs 16 residues. Trimming cost V 4 bases and J 2 bases; bases outside gene matches: 8. The germline CDR1 and CDR2 sequences are SGHVS and FNYEAQ. CDR3 in amino acids: CASSSPRGALTDTQYF. The sequenced CDR3 bases are TGTGCCAGCAGCTCCCCGCGGGGGGCCCTCACAGATACG.

This clone is medium-sized. The sequenced fragment ends 3 residues before the CDR3 boundary, so the rest is inferred from the germline J gene. V gene TRBV2 combines with J gene TRBJ1-1, with D unresolved. V dropped 6 bases and J dropped 1 base, with 9 bases sitting between them. CDR1 and CDR2 from the germline V gene are SNHLY and FYNNEI. This CDR3 contains 13 residues. CDR3 sequence reads: CASSAVENTEAFF. The covered CDR3 bases are TGTGCCAGCAGCGCGGTGGAGAACACTGAA.

Many counts were recorded for this clone. The sequenced fragment ends 3 residues before the CDR3 boundary, so the rest is inferred from the germline J gene. The chain recombines TRBV5-1 with TRBJ2-6, with 8 bases lining up with TRBD2. The CDR3 runs 16 residues. J lost 0 bases, V lost 3 bases, and 2 bases had no gene match. Looked up from germline, CDR1 is SGHRS and CDR2 is YFSETQ. CDR3 in amino acids: CASSSGGNSGANVLTF. The part of the CDR3 DNA that was read is TGCGCCAGCAGCTCGGGGGGGAACTCTGGGGCCAACGTC.

CDR3 DNA, as far as it was read: TGTGCCAGCAGCTTAGGGGGCATCCAAGAGACC. As protein: CASSLGGIQET. The full-length CDR3 reads as CASSLGGIQETQYF. The chain has TRBV7-9 and TRBJ2-5, with D possibly being TRBD1 (5 bases). The CDR3 goes on 3 residues after the read ends, and that part is filled in from the germline J gene. Trimming stripped 1 base from V and 1 base from J, with 7 bases between. This CDR3 has 14 residues. Germline V gene sequence: CDR1 SEHNR, CDR2 FQNEAQ (reference sequence).

Concerning this clone itself: The CDR3 end falls 3 residues outside the read, so it is completed with the germline J gene. The chain combines TRBV19 with TRBJ1-2; D is perhaps TRBD1 (6 bases). The CDR3 is 16 residues long. V gave up 2 bases and J gave up 5 bases, with 18 bases separating them. From germline, CDR1 is LNHDA and CDR2 SQIVND (reference sequence). The CDR3: CASSISGVRQEYGYTF. The covered CDR3 bases are TGTGCCAGTAGTATATCAGGGGTTCGGCAGGAGTATGGC.

The CDR3 bases that were read are TGTGCCAGCAGCACCGACAGGGGTAACACCGGGGAG. Translated, it gives CASSTDRGNTGE. The full CDR3 sequence reads CASSTDRGNTGELFF. This chain connects TRBV13 to TRBJ2-2; TRBD1 matches at 8 bases. Coverage ceases 3 residues before the CDR3 finishes, and the germline J gene fills in the end. The CDR3 is 15 amino acids. Trimming took 5 bases from V and 2 from J; bases not matched to a gene: 4. Germline CDR1 reads PRHDT; CDR2 reads FYEKMQ (reference sequence).

Many counts were recorded for this clone. The CDR3 goes on 3 residues after the read ends, and that part is filled in from the germline J gene. The J gene is TRBJ2-5, the V gene TRBV2; TRBD2 aligns across 12 bases. Germline V gives CDR1 SNHLY, CDR2 FYNNEI. The CDR3 has 15 amino acids. The V segment lost 5 bases and the J segment 5 bases; nucleotides outside the gene matches: 6. CDR3 bases read: TGTGCCAGCAGTTCTAGCGGGGGGGCTGGGGAGACC. It specifies CASSSSGGAGET. The whole CDR3 sequence reads CASSSSGGAGETQYF.